The clone carrying this TCR beta chain was seen many times. What it binds is unknown. This entry comes from a study of human T cells and chemical hapten exposure. The V end was cut by 7 bases, the J end by 2 bases, with 12 bases between. The CDR3 extends over 15 amino acids. Germline lookup yields CDR1 SEHNR and CDR2 FQNEAQ (reference sequence). TCRdb analysed the RACE reads with MiXCR anew, one entry per CDR3 protein. The sample includes tens of thousands of distinct CDR3 sequences, roughly a tenth of them seen just once. The time point was: patch test 2, 6 weeks after DPC sensitization. The sample's treatment: therapeutic diphenylcyclopropenone sensitization with weekly scalp DPC. Donors were 18 to 70-year-old alopecia patients suitable for DPC. Study outcomes and limitations: Counts of TCRs above 1 in 1000 frequency stayed unchanged with DPC sensitization.

The input for sequencing was whole blood, taken in connection with sensitization to the hapten diphenylcyclopropenone (DPC). The chain carries TRBV7-9 and TRBJ2-6; D remains unclear. The clonotype was recovered from a young woman with alopecia areata. Some clones in this sample may be carry-over from other donors' samples. The CDR3 coding sequence is TGTGCCAGCAATTCCCTGGAACCTGGGGCCAACGTCCTGACTTTC. Its protein is CASNSLEPGANVLTF.